This passage covers 25 T cell receptor beta chains from one sample sequenced in a study of PD-1 blockade in classical Hodgkin lymphoma. This table comes from immunoSEQ multiplex PCR, and its TCRdb copy is limited to in-frame clones, with some not included. The sample consists of 150,000 or so clones, less than 80% of them appearing once. Relapse after autologous stem cell transplantation occurred in every patient, and brentuximab vedotin exposure varied. Specimen: peripheral blood mononuclear cells (PBMCs), collected before the second cycle of nivolumab. The receptors shown here come from a human donor with classical Hodgkin lymphoma.

This clone was seen only a few times. This rearrangement joins TRBV4-3 to TRBJ2-7; TRBD1 aligns across 8 bases. The CDR3 consists of 16 residues. V trimming: 4 bases; J trimming: 1 base; junction bases outside the gene matches: 9. Germline assignment: CDR1 LGHNA and CDR2 YSLEER. The CDR3 region is CASSRTTGTGSYEQYF. The CDR3 DNA reads as TGCGCCAGCAGCCGAACCACCGGGACAGGTTCCTACGAGCAGTACTTC.

This CDR3 reads CASGTGNHEQYF. Written as DNA, the CDR3 is TGTGCCAGCGGGACAGGGAACCACGAGCAGTACTTC. The chain is built from TRBV13 and TRBJ2-7, with TRBD1 identical over 9 bases. Germline V gene sequence: CDR1 PRHDT, CDR2 FYEKMQ (reference sequence). This CDR3 has 12 residues. V lost 8 bases, J lost 5 bases, and 4 bases stayed unmatched. Variable domain in full (rest from reference TRBV13 and TRBJ2-7): AAGVIQSPRHLIKEKRETATLKCYPIPRHDTVYWYQQGPGQDPQFLISFYEKMQSDKGSIPDRFSAQQFSDYHSELNMSSLELGDSALYFCASGTGNHEQYFGPGTRLTVT.

This clone was detected only a few times. The genes are TRBV4-2 and TRBJ1-3; D gene unclear. The CDR3 is made up of 16 amino acids. V was shortened by 4 bases and J by 0 bases, with 13 bases between the two germline ends. Germline V lookup: CDR1 LGHNA, CDR2 YNFKEQ. DNA for the CDR3: TGTGCCAGCAGCCGTGACCCGCTCTACTCTGGAAACACCATATATTTT. As protein: CASSRDPLYSGNTIYF.

In this sample, this clone turned up once. The chain joins TRBV29-1 to TRBJ1-1; the D is unclear. Germline V gives CDR1 SQVTM, CDR2 ANQGSEA. V was shortened by 5 bases and J by 3 bases, with 4 bases between the two germline ends. The CDR3 loop spans 10 amino acids. The CDR3 here is CSVSDTEAFF. As DNA, the CDR3 is TGCAGCGTTTCGGACACTGAAGCTTTCTTT.

The chain joins TRBV9 to TRBJ2-1; no clear D. Trimming took 0 bases from V and 6 from J, leaving 4 bases between them. This CDR3 is built from 12 residues. Germline-derived CDR1 and CDR2 are SGDLS and YYNGEE. The CDR3 bases are TGTGCCAGCAGCGTAGAACCCAATGAGCAGTTCTTC. It specifies CASSVEPNEQFF.

This rearrangement joins TRBV6-5 to TRBJ2-3, with a weak D call TRBD2 (5 bases). The V end lost 3 bases, the J end lost 6 bases, and 13 bases lay between the germline ends. The germline CDR1 and CDR2 sequences are MNHEY and SVGAGI. This CDR3 is built from 14 residues. The CDR3 coding sequence is TGTGCCAGCAGTTATGGACGGACGGGGGATACGCAGTATTTT. Translated: CASSYGRTGDTQYF.

The rearrangement links TRBV27 to TRBJ2-2; D possibly corresponds to TRBD2 (6 bases). The CDR3 contains 18 residues. Trimming removed 3 bases at V and 2 bases at J, with 19 bases between. Germline CDR1 MNHEY, CDR2 SMNVEV (reference sequence). CDR3 region: CASSFFYLGTSNTGELFF. The CDR3 DNA sequence: TGTGCCAGCAGTTTTTTCTACCTCGGGACTTCTAACACCGGGGAGCTGTTTTTT.

The J gene is TRBJ1-2, the V gene TRBV7-2, with TRBD1 as a possible D gene (5 bases). The V end lost 1 base, the J end lost 8 bases, and 8 bases lay between the germline ends. The CDR3 runs 12 residues. From germline, CDR1 is SGHTA and CDR2 FQGNSA. The CDR3: CASSLGRGGYTF. The CDR3 bases are TGTGCCAGCAGCTTAGGGAGGGGAGGCTACACCTTC.

The rearrangement links TRBV2 to TRBJ1-4, with D tentatively TRBD1 (5 bases). This CDR3 has 14 residues. Per the germline V gene, CDR1 is SNHLY and CDR2 is FYNNEI. Trimming pared 3 bases from V and 7 bases from J, leaving 12 bases between. The CDR3 loop is CASSEGRRGEKLFF. Here the CDR3 DNA reads TGTGCCAGCAGTGAGGGGCGAAGGGGTGAAAAACTGTTTTTT.

V usage is TRBV11-2 and J usage is TRBJ2-5; D possibly uses TRBD1 or TRBD2 (6 bases each). The V end lost 5 bases, the J end lost 3 bases, and 13 bases lay between the germline ends. Germline-derived CDR1 and CDR2 are SGHAT and FQNNGV. The CDR3 contains 14 residues. CDR3 sequence (DNA): TGTGCCAGCAGCCCAAGGGGGGCTAAAGAGACCCAGTACTTC. Translating it yields CASSPRGAKETQYF.

This clone was observed a handful of times. The V call is TRBV6-4, the J call TRBJ1-1; a possible D gene is TRBD1 (6 bases). V lost 7 bases, J lost 0 bases, and 15 bases lay in between. The germline gives CDR1 MRHNA, CDR2 SNTAGT. The CDR3 is 15 amino acids. CDR3 in DNA: TGTGCCAGCAAGACGGAGGACAGTCTGAACACTGAAGCTTTCTTT. It encodes CASKTEDSLNTEAFF.

This chain uses TRBV27 with TRBJ1-1; D call uncertain. Germline V CDR1 and CDR2: MNHEY, SMNVEV (reference sequence). The CDR3 consists of 13 residues. The ends were cut back, 3 bases at V and 4 bases at J, with 9 bases in the middle. The chain's CDR3 is CASSLVGRTEAFF. The CDR3 nucleotides read TGTGCCAGCAGTTTGGTAGGGCGCACTGAAGCTTTCTTT.

This chain uses TRBV11-3 with TRBJ2-7; the D gene is possibly TRBD1 (5 bases). Trimming removed 5 bases from V and 3 bases from J, with 8 bases in between. The V gene's germline CDR1 is SGHNT and CDR2 YENEEA. CDR3 length: 12 amino acids. The CDR3: CASSPDSYEQYF. CDR3 DNA: TGTGCCAGCAGCCCTGACAGCTACGAGCAGTACTTC.

In this sample, this clone turned up once. The chain has TRBV7-3 and TRBJ2-5, with TRBD2 as a possible D gene (5 bases). Looked up from germline, CDR1 is SGHTA and CDR2 is FQGTGA. V lost 4 bases and J 7 bases, leaving 13 bases between the germline ends. The CDR3 is made up of 13 amino acids. The CDR3 DNA sequence: TGTGCCAGCAGCTCCCACCCCGAGGGGACCCAGTACTTC. Protein product: CASSSHPEGTQYF.

V gene TRBV6-6 combines with J gene TRBJ1-2; 8 bases are shared with TRBD1. The length of the CDR3 is 15 residues. Looked up from germline, CDR1 is MNHNY and CDR2 is SVGAGI (reference sequence). Germline trimming cut 4 bases from V and 5 bases from J; bases unmatched to any gene: 9. The CDR3 region is CASSSRTGRGYGYTF. In DNA form, the CDR3 reads TGTGCCAGCAGTTCCCGGACAGGGCGTGGGTATGGCTACACCTTC.

The V and J genes are TRBV10-3 and TRBJ1-2; 9 nucleotides match TRBD1. This CDR3 spans 13 amino acids. The junction had 5 bases not matched to a gene; V was cut back by 6 bases and J by 6 bases. The germline V gene has CDR1 ENHRY and CDR2 SYGVKD. This chain's CDR3 is CAIRPGQGDGYTF. For the CDR3, the DNA is TGTGCCATCAGACCGGGACAGGGTGATGGCTACACCTTC.

On this clone itself: The junction shows a germline mismatch at one end, possibly a read error. Other DNA sequences within the sample encode an identical CDR3. The V call is TRBV5-6, the J call TRBJ1-2, with D unresolved. The CDR3 is 13 amino acids. Per germline, CDR1 SGHDT and CDR2 YYEEEE. This CDR3 reads CASSSGGLYGYTF. Written as DNA, the CDR3 is TGCGCCAGCAGCTCCGGCGGGTTGTATGGCTACACCTTC.

This chain links TRBV4-2 with TRBJ2-1, with 8 positions matching TRBD2. Germline assignment: CDR1 LGHNA and CDR2 YNFKEQ. J lost 4 bases, V lost 0 bases, and 11 bases had no gene match. There are 18 residues in the CDR3. For the CDR3, the DNA is TGTGCCAGCAGCCAAGACGGGGGGGGCGGGGGGCGTTACAATGAGCAGTTCTTC. Its translation is CASSQDGGGGGRYNEQFF.

The chain employs TRBV6-5 and TRBJ1-5; no reliable D call. V was cut by 5 bases and J by 5 bases, with 10 bases left in between. The CDR3 is 13 residues long. Germline V gene sequence: CDR1 MNHEY, CDR2 SVGAGI. The CDR3: CASSTWGDQPQHF. The CDR3 DNA follows: TGTGCCAGCAGTACCTGGGGAGATCAGCCCCAGCATTTT.

The V gene is TRBV6-5, the J gene TRBJ1-2, with a weak D call TRBD1 (5 bases). V was trimmed by 6 bases and J by 11 bases, leaving 16 bases between them. Germline CDR1 MNHEY, CDR2 SVGAGI. The CDR3 has 12 amino acids. CDR3 region: CASSPGRGGYTF. The DNA for the CDR3 is TGTGCCAGCAGCCCCGGTCGGGGCGGTTACACCTTC.

J is TRBJ1-1 and V is TRBV28; D remains unclear. Germline V gene lookup returns CDR1 MDHEN and CDR2 SYDVKM. This CDR3 is built from 14 residues. The V end was cut by 1 base, the J end by 6 bases, with 12 bases between. The CDR3 region has the DNA TGTGCCAGCAGTTTATTCCAGGTGGCCGCTGAAGCTTTCTTT. Translated: CASSLFQVAAEAFF.

This chain's CDR3 is CASSDRLAKNIQYF. CDR3 bases: TGTGCCAGCAGTGATCGGCTAGCCAAAAACATTCAGTACTTC. V and J are TRBV2 and TRBJ2-4, with no clear D. Per germline, CDR1 SNHLY and CDR2 FYNNEI. The CDR3 contains 14 residues. V lost 3 bases to trimming and J lost 0 bases, with 6 bases between them.

The chain couples TRBV7-8 to TRBJ2-3, with D unclear. Germline assignment: CDR1 SGHVS and CDR2 FQNEAQ. The CDR3 spans 12 residues. V was cut by 7 bases and J by 12 bases, with 17 bases left in between. CDR3 in DNA: TGTGCCAGCAACTCATTTTTGGGGTCTCAGTATTTT. Residues: CASNSFLGSQYF. Complete variable domain (other parts from reference TRBV7-8 and TRBJ2-3): GAGVSQSPRYKVAKRGQDVALRCDPISGHVSLFWYQQALGQGPEFLTYFQNEAQLDKSGLPSDRFFAERPEGSVSTLKIQRTQQEDSAVYLCASNSFLGSQYFGPGTRLTVL.

The V gene is TRBV5-6, the J gene TRBJ1-6; a possible D gene is TRBD1 (5 bases). The V end was cut by 5 bases, the J end by 8 bases, with 20 bases between. The V gene's germline CDR1 is SGHDT and CDR2 YYEEEE. The CDR3 length is 16 residues. CDR3 residues: CASSPIVTGDYSPLHF. The CDR3 DNA is TGTGCCAGCAGTCCGATCGTGACGGGGGATTATTCACCCCTCCACTTT.

The chain combines TRBV7-3 with TRBJ2-7; 11 bases align to TRBD2. V was pared by 6 bases and J by 4 bases, with 8 bases of the junction left unmatched. The CDR3 has 15 amino acids. The V gene's germline CDR1 is SGHTA and CDR2 FQGTGA. CDR3 region: CASRPTSGGSYEQYF. CDR3 nucleotide sequence: TGTGCCAGCAGGCCTACTAGCGGGGGATCGTACGAGCAGTACTTC.